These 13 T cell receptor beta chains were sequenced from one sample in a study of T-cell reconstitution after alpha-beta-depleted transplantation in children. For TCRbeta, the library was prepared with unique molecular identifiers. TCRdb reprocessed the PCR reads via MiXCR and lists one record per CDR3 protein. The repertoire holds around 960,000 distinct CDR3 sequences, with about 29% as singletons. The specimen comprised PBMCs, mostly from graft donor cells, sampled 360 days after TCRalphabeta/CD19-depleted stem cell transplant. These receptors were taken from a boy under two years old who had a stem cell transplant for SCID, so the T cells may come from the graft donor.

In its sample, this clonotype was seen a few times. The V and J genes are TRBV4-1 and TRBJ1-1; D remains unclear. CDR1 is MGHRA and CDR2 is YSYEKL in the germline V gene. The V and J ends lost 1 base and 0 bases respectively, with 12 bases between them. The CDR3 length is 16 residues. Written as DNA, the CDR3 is TGCGCCAGCAGCCAAGCGGGCGGGAGGATGAACACTGAAGCTTTCTTT. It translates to CASSQAGGRMNTEAFF.

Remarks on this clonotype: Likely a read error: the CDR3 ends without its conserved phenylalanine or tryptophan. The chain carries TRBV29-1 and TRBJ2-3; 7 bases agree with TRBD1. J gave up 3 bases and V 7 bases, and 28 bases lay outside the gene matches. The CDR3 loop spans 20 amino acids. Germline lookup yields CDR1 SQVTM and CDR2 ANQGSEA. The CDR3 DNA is TGCAGCGCCTTCAATTTGGCACCGGAAAAACAGGGGTTGAGGACAGATACGCAGTATGTT. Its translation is CSAFNLAPEKQGLRTDTQYV.

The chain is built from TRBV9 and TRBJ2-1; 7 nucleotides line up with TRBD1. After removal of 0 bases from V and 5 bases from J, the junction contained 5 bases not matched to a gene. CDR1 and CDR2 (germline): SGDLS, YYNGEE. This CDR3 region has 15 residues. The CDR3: CASSVGTGRDNEQFF. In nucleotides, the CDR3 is TGTGCCAGCAGCGTAGGGACAGGACGCGACAATGAGCAGTTCTTC.

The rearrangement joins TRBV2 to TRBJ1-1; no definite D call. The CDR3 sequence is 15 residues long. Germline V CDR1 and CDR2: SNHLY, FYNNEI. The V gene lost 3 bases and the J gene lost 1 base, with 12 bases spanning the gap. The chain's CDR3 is CASSDSGRSNTEAFF. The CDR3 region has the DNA TGTGCCAGCAGTGATTCGGGCAGATCGAACACTGAAGCTTTCTTT. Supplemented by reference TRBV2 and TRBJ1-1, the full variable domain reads EPEVTQTPSHQVTQMGQEVILRCVPISNHLYFYWYRQILGQKVEFLVSFYNNEISEKSEIFDDQFSVERPDGSNFTLKIRSTKLEDSAMYFCASSDSGRSNTEAFFGQGTRLTVV.

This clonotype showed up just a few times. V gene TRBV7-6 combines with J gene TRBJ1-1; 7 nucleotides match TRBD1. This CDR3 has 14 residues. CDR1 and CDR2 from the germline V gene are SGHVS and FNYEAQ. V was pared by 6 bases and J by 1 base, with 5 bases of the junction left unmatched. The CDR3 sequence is CASSPGGANTEAFF. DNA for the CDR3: TGTGCCAGCAGTCCAGGGGGGGCGAACACTGAAGCTTTCTTT.

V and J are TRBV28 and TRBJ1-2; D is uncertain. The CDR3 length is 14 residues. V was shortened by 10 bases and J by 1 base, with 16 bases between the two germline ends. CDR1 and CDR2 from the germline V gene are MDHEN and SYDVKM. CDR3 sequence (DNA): TGTGCCATGGGCCCCGGGCGGAATAACTATGGCTACACCTTC. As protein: CAMGPGRNNYGYTF.

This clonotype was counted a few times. CDR3 bases: TGTGCCAGCAGTTTCGGGACAGCCACAGATACGCAGTATTTT. Translating gives CASSFGTATDTQYF. The genes are TRBV12-3 or TRBV12-4 and TRBJ2-3; 7 bases fit TRBD1. This CDR3 contains 14 residues. V was pared by 3 bases and J by 2 bases, with 2 bases of the junction left unmatched.

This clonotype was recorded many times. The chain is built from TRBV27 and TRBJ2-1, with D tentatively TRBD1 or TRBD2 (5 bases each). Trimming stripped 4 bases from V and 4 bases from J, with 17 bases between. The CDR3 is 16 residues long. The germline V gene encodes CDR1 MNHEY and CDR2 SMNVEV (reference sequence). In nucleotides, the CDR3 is TGTGCCAGCAGTTCCCCCGGGACGGATTATTACAATGAGCAGTTCTTC. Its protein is CASSSPGTDYYNEQFF.

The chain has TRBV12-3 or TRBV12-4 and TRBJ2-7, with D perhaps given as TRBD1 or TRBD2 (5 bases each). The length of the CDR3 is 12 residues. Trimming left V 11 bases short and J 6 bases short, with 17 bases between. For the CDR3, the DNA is TGTGCCTCAGAGGGCAGGGTTCGCGAGCAGTACTTC. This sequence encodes CASEGRVREQYF.

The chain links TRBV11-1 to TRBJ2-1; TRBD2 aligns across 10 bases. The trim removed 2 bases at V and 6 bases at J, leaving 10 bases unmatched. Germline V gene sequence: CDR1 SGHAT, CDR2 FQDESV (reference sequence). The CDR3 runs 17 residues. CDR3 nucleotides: TGTGCCAGCAGCTTATCCGCACTAGCGGGGTCTGGCAATGAGCAGTTCTTC. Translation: CASSLSALAGSGNEQFF.

The CDR3 bases are TGCAGCGTTCCACTTTCCTCGGAGGGCTACACCTTC. This gives the protein CSVPLSSEGYTF. V is TRBV29-1 and J is TRBJ1-2; D unresolved. The CDR3 runs to 12 residues. Germline V CDR1 and CDR2: SQVTM, ANQGSEA. V gave up 5 bases and J gave up 8 bases, with 15 bases separating them.

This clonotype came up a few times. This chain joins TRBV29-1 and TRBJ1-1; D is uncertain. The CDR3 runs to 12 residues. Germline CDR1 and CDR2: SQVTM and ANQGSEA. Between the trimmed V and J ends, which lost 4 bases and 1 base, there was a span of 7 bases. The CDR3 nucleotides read TGCAGCGTTGGGGAGGGGAACACTGAAGCTTTCTTT. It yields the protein CSVGEGNTEAFF.

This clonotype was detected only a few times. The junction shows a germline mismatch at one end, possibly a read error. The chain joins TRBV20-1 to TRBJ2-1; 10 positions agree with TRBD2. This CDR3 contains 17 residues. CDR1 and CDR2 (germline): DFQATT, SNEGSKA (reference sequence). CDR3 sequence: CSARTLLLAGTYNEQFF. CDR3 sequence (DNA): TGCAGTGCTAGGACCCTGCTACTAGCGGGGACCTATAATGAGCAGTTCTTC.